This TCR beta chain was sequenced during a study of blood T cell repertoires in COVID-19. Study information: COVID-19 samples from acute and convalescent phases originated in the United States, Italy and Spain.

Germline V CDR1 and CDR2: SGDLS, YYNGEE. Deletions cut 3 bases from V and 5 bases from J, with 8 bases between. The CDR3 loop spans 12 amino acids. Residents of about 25 US areas, aged roughly 18 to 89 years, made up the participants. Donors were grouped by their self-reported clinical history. Some clones are missing from TCRdb's copy, which holds only in-frame ones; the method was immunoSEQ multiplex PCR. The sample includes approximately 200,000 clones, about 90% seen only once; the top ten take 1.2%. The TCR sequence derives from a man aged 25-45 years who had recovered from COVID-19. Sequencing was performed on PBMCs or T cells enriched from blood (not recorded which). V gene TRBV9 combines with J gene TRBJ1-1, with a possible D match to TRBD1 (5 bases). This CDR3 is CASSAGGTEAFF. The DNA for the CDR3 is TGTGCCAGCAGCGCGGGGGGGACTGAAGCTTTCTTT.